This is a list of T cell receptor beta chains from one sample in a study of T cell responses to AZD1222 COVID-19 vaccine. Generated by immunoSEQ multiplex PCR, the TCRdb table keeps only in-frame clones and is missing some. The top ten clones hold 2.5% to 3.5% of a sample with 95,000 to 110,000 clones, more than 75% of them seen once. The sequences come from peripheral blood, collected 28 days after the second dose of the MenACWY control vaccine. These receptors were taken from an adult who received the MenACWY meningococcal vaccine as a control. The CDR3 runs from the conserved cysteine through the conserved F or W. The D gene is left open where the match is weak. Some rows mark clone size as missing; the rest say once, few, many or name a class of expanded clone.

J gene: TRBJ1-5
clone size: once
CDR3 length: 16
V gene: TRBV19
D gene: NA
CDR3 DNA: TGTGCCAGTACCCTGGACAGCGAATATAGCAATCAGCCCCAGCATTTT
CDR3 protein: CASTLDSEYSNQPQHF

J gene: TRBJ2-3
clone size: once
CDR3 length: 15
V gene: TRBV7-2
D gene: NA
CDR3 DNA: TGTGCCAGCAGCTTAGCCCTACTTAGCACAGATACGCAGTATTTT
CDR3 protein: CASSLALLSTDTQYF

J gene: TRBJ2-5
clone size: NA
CDR3 length: 14
V gene: TRBV28
D gene: NA
CDR3 DNA: TGTGCCAGCAGTTTAGGAGGGGCCCAAGAGACCCAGTACTTC
CDR3 protein: CASSLGGAQETQYF

J gene: TRBJ2-5
clone size: NA
CDR3 length: 14
V gene: TRBV7-8
D gene: NA
CDR3 DNA: TGTGCCAGCAGCTTATCCGGCGACCAAGAGACCCAGTACTTC
CDR3 protein: CASSLSGDQETQYF

J gene: TRBJ1-5
clone size: NA
CDR3 length: 15
V gene: TRBV24-1
D gene: NA
CDR3 DNA: TGTGCCACCTCCGCCGGGACAAATAGCAATCAGCCCCAGCATTTT
CDR3 protein: CATSAGTNSNQPQHF

J gene: TRBJ1-5
clone size: NA
CDR3 length: 17
V gene: TRBV5-1
D gene: TRBD1
CDR3 DNA: TGCGCCAGCAGCCCAGGACAGGGCGGGTATAGCAATCAGCCCCAGCATTTT
CDR3 protein: CASSPGQGGYSNQPQHF

J gene: TRBJ1-5
clone size: NA
CDR3 length: 16
V gene: TRBV7-8
D gene: NA
CDR3 DNA: TGTGCCAGCAGCTTAGTAGTAGCGAGGAGCAATCAGCCCCAGCATTTT
CDR3 protein: CASSLVVARSNQPQHF

J gene: TRBJ1-6
clone size: once
CDR3 length: 13
V gene: TRBV4-1
D gene: NA
CDR3 DNA: TGCGCCAGCAGCCAAGCCATAAATTCACCCCTCCACTTT
CDR3 protein: CASSQAINSPLHF

J gene: TRBJ1-2
clone size: NA
CDR3 length: 13
V gene: TRBV4-3
D gene: NA
CDR3 DNA: TGCGCCAGCAGCCAAGACATTCGCTATGGCTACACCTTC
CDR3 protein: CASSQDIRYGYTF

J gene: TRBJ1-4
clone size: NA
CDR3 length: 15
V gene: TRBV4-3
D gene: NA
CDR3 DNA: TGCGCCAGCAGCCATCTCCGTACTAGTAATGAAAAACTGTTTTTT
CDR3 protein: CASSHLRTSNEKLFF

J gene: TRBJ2-1
clone size: NA
CDR3 length: 16
V gene: TRBV6-2/TRBV6-3
D gene: TRBD2
CDR3 DNA: TGTGCCAGCAGTTCCCGAACTAGCGGGGTAGGTCTCGGGAAGTTCTTC
CDR3 protein: CASSSRTSGVGLGKFF

J gene: TRBJ2-2
clone size: NA
CDR3 length: 15
V gene: TRBV27
D gene: NA
CDR3 DNA: TGTGCCAGCAGATCGTTGGGGGCAGGAACCGGGGAGCTGTTTTTT
CDR3 protein: CASRSLGAGTGELFF

J gene: TRBJ2-5
clone size: NA
CDR3 length: 17
V gene: TRBV7-2
D gene: TRBD2
CDR3 DNA: TGTGCCAGCAGCTCGCCCGGGGTAGCGGGGGGCAGAAAGACCCAGTACTTC
CDR3 protein: CASSSPGVAGGRKTQYF

J gene: TRBJ2-2
clone size: NA
CDR3 length: 15
V gene: TRBV28
D gene: TRBD1
CDR3 DNA: TGTGCCAGCAGTGTATACAGGGGGAACACCGGGGAGCTGTTTTTT
CDR3 protein: CASSVYRGNTGELFF

J gene: TRBJ1-1
clone size: NA
CDR3 length: 13
V gene: TRBV7-2
D gene: NA
CDR3 DNA: TGTGCCAGCACAATCTACTCGAGGGGGGAGGCTTTCTTT
CDR3 protein: CASTIYSRGEAFF

J gene: TRBJ1-1
clone size: NA
CDR3 length: 17
V gene: TRBV7-9
D gene: NA
CDR3 DNA: TGTGCCAGCAGACGATCTCAGGGATACCAGGGTCGTACTGAAGCTTTCTTT
CDR3 protein: CASRRSQGYQGRTEAFF

J gene: TRBJ2-7
clone size: NA
CDR3 length: 15
V gene: TRBV6-5
D gene: TRBD1
CDR3 DNA: TGTGCCAGCAGTTACTCTGGGACAGGGCCCTACGAGCAGTACTTC
CDR3 protein: CASSYSGTGPYEQYF

J gene: TRBJ1-3
clone size: NA
CDR3 length: 16
V gene: TRBV27
D gene: TRBD1
CDR3 DNA: TGTGCCAGCAGTACTCGACAGGGTACTCTGTGGAACACCATATATTTT
CDR3 protein: CASSTRQGTLWNTIYF

J gene: TRBJ2-5
clone size: NA
CDR3 length: 15
V gene: TRBV12-5
D gene: NA
CDR3 DNA: TGTGCTAGTGGTTTAGGAGAGACAGGACAAGAGACCCAGTACTTC
CDR3 protein: CASGLGETGQETQYF

J gene: TRBJ1-6
clone size: NA
CDR3 length: 14
V gene: TRBV28
D gene: TRBD1
CDR3 DNA: TGTGCCAGCAGGGGACAGGGCTATAATTCACCCCTCCACTTT
CDR3 protein: CASRGQGYNSPLHF

J gene: TRBJ1-2
clone size: NA
CDR3 length: 15
V gene: TRBV28
D gene: NA
CDR3 DNA: TGTGCCAGCAGTCACTCCCGGTCCAGTCAACGTGGCTACACCTTC
CDR3 protein: CASSHSRSSQRGYTF

J gene: TRBJ1-1
clone size: NA
CDR3 length: 14
V gene: TRBV19
D gene: NA
CDR3 DNA: TGTGCCAGTAGTAGGGGGGACTGGAAAACTGAAGCTTTCTTT
CDR3 protein: CASSRGDWKTEAFF

J gene: TRBJ1-1
clone size: NA
CDR3 length: 15
V gene: TRBV18
D gene: NA
CDR3 DNA: TGTGCCAGCTCACCAGGGGGCACCGGGAACACTGAAGCTTTCTTT
CDR3 protein: CASSPGGTGNTEAFF

J gene: TRBJ1-3
clone size: NA
CDR3 length: 17
V gene: TRBV7-9
D gene: TRBD1
CDR3 DNA: TGTGCCAGCAGCTTAGGGGGAGGGGGCGCCTCCCGCAACACCATATATTTT
CDR3 protein: CASSLGGGGASRNTIYF

J gene: TRBJ1-2
clone size: NA
CDR3 length: 15
V gene: TRBV28
D gene: NA
CDR3 DNA: TGTGCCAGCAGTTTAATAAGTGGAAGGGGCTATGGCTACACCTTC
CDR3 protein: CASSLISGRGYGYTF

J gene: TRBJ1-6
clone size: NA
CDR3 length: 18
V gene: TRBV5-1
D gene: TRBD1
CDR3 DNA: TGCGCCAGCAGCACGCAACCCGCCGGGACAGGAATAAATTCACCCCTCCACTTT
CDR3 protein: CASSTQPAGTGINSPLHF

J gene: TRBJ1-2
clone size: NA
CDR3 length: 14
V gene: TRBV7-2
D gene: NA
CDR3 DNA: TGTGCCAGCAGCTTTCATTCGCAGAGCTATGGCTACACCTTC
CDR3 protein: CASSFHSQSYGYTF

J gene: TRBJ2-3
clone size: NA
CDR3 length: 15
V gene: TRBV19
D gene: NA
CDR3 DNA: TGTGCCAGTAAGACAGTCCAGCGGGGCACAGATACGCAGTATTTT
CDR3 protein: CASKTVQRGTDTQYF

J gene: TRBJ2-5
clone size: NA
CDR3 length: 14
V gene: TRBV19
D gene: NA
CDR3 DNA: TGTGCCAGTAGTCCCGGACAGAAGAGAGAGACCCAGTACTTC
CDR3 protein: CASSPGQKRETQYF

J gene: TRBJ2-7
clone size: NA
CDR3 length: 15
V gene: TRBV5-4
D gene: TRBD1
CDR3 DNA: TGTGCCAGCAGCCTTGACCAGGGGGCTTTCTACGAGCAGTACTTC
CDR3 protein: CASSLDQGAFYEQYF

J gene: TRBJ1-3
clone size: NA
CDR3 length: 13
V gene: TRBV5-5
D gene: NA
CDR3 DNA: TGTGCCAGCAGCTTCAACTCCGGAAACACCATATATTTT
CDR3 protein: CASSFNSGNTIYF

J gene: TRBJ2-1
clone size: NA
CDR3 length: 15
V gene: TRBV5-1
D gene: TRBD2
CDR3 DNA: TGCGCCAGCAGCCCTCTAGCGGGGGGGCAGAATGAGCAGTTCTTC
CDR3 protein: CASSPLAGGQNEQFF

J gene: TRBJ1-1
clone size: NA
CDR3 length: 15
V gene: TRBV5-1
D gene: NA
CDR3 DNA: TGCGCCAGCGGGTTTGGGTGGGGATTGAACACTGAAGCTTTCTTT
CDR3 protein: CASGFGWGLNTEAFF

J gene: TRBJ1-5
clone size: NA
CDR3 length: 16
V gene: TRBV5-8
D gene: TRBD1
CDR3 DNA: TGTGCCAGCAGCGAAGGGGGCAGGGGGAGCAATCAGCCCCAGCATTTT
CDR3 protein: CASSEGGRGSNQPQHF

J gene: TRBJ2-2
clone size: few
CDR3 length: 15
V gene: TRBV9
D gene: NA
CDR3 DNA: TGTGCCAGCAGCGTAGCTCTCCAGGACACCGGGGAGCTGTTTTTT
CDR3 protein: CASSVALQDTGELFF

J gene: TRBJ2-5
clone size: once
CDR3 length: 15
V gene: TRBV7-3
D gene: NA
CDR3 DNA: TGTGCCAGCAGCTTAGGGGGTAGAGGCCAAGAGACCCAGTACTTC
CDR3 protein: CASSLGGRGQETQYF

J gene: TRBJ2-7
clone size: NA
CDR3 length: 15
V gene: TRBV4-2
D gene: NA
CDR3 DNA: TGTGCCAGCAGCCAAGAATGGGACACATCCTACGAGCAGTACTTC
CDR3 protein: CASSQEWDTSYEQYF

J gene: TRBJ2-7
clone size: NA
CDR3 length: 16
V gene: TRBV18
D gene: TRBD2
CDR3 DNA: TGTGCCAGCTCACCACCGTTAGCGGGGGGGTCGGGCGAGCAGTACTTC
CDR3 protein: CASSPPLAGGSGEQYF